These T cell receptor beta chains were read from a single sample in a study of shared clonotypes between healthy human individuals. TCRdb keeps only in-frame clones here, not all; method: immunoSEQ multiplex PCR. The sample includes about 660,000 clones, 74% of them seen just once. Sequences were obtained from memory CD4+ T cells sorted from blood. The origin of the receptors is a woman under 40 in good health. Each CDR3 is given with its conserved first and last residue. The D gene is left open where the match is weak. Clone size, where shown, is once, few, many, or a class for clones that have expanded.

clone_size,d_call,v_call,j_call,cdr3_aa,cdr3_nt
once,TRBD1,TRBV2,TRBJ1-5,CASKEQGSSNQPQHF,TGTGCCAGCAAGGAACAGGGGAGTAGCAATCAGCCCCAGCATTTT
many,TRBD1,TRBV19,TRBJ2-6,CASSRQGPSSGANVLTF,TGTGCCAGTAGCCGACAGGGGCCATCATCTGGGGCCAACGTCCTGACTTTC
.,.,TRBV28,TRBJ2-3,CASSLGGPQDTQYF,TGTGCCAGCAGTTTAGGGGGACCCCAGGATACGCAGTATTTT
.,TRBD2,TRBV14,TRBJ2-3,CASSRGGNRQDTQYF,TGTGCCAGCAGCCGGGGAGGGAACCGCCAGGATACGCAGTATTTT
.,.,TRBV19,TRBJ2-2,CASSSPNTGELFF,TGTGCCAGTAGTAGCCCGAACACCGGGGAGCTGTTTTTT
.,.,TRBV21-1,TRBJ2-2,CASSKAGGSPPGELFF,TGTGCCAGCAGCAAAGCGGGCGGGAGTCCGCCCGGGGAGCTGTTTTTT
.,TRBD2,TRBV5-4,TRBJ2-5,CASSLGLAHVQETQYF,TGTGCCAGCAGCCTGGGACTAGCGCACGTCCAAGAGACCCAGTACTTC
.,TRBD1,TRBV5-1,TRBJ2-7,CASSLDPGTGAYEQYF,TGCGCCAGCAGCTTGGATCCCGGGACAGGGGCCTACGAGCAGTACTTC
few,.,TRBV6-1,TRBJ2-7,CASSEKPWRTNSYEQYF,TGTGCCAGCAGTGAAAAACCCTGGCGGACCAACTCCTACGAGCAGTACTTC
.,TRBD2,TRBV9,TRBJ2-1,CASSVATSGKINEQFF,TGTGCCAGCAGCGTAGCTACTAGCGGGAAAATCAATGAGCAGTTCTTC
.,TRBD2,TRBV11-3,TRBJ2-7,CASSFLAVTYEQYF,TGTGCCAGCAGCTTTCTAGCGGTCACCTACGAGCAGTACTTC
.,.,TRBV25-1,TRBJ2-1,CASRTRGNEQFF,TGTGCCAGCAGGACCAGGGGTAATGAGCAGTTCTTC
.,.,TRBV19,TRBJ1-1,CASSILTENTEAFF,TGTGCCAGTAGTATACTTACAGAGAACACTGAAGCTTTCTTT
.,TRBD2,TRBV30,TRBJ2-7,CAWSWTSGRASEQYF,TGTGCCTGGAGCTGGACTAGCGGGAGGGCGAGCGAGCAGTACTTC
.,.,TRBV19,TRBJ2-5,CASRPGDDQETQYF,TGTGCCAGTCGACCGGGAGATGACCAAGAGACCCAGTACTTC
.,.,TRBV25-1,TRBJ2-2,CASSELADNTGELFF,TGTGCCAGCAGTGAACTCGCCGACAACACCGGGGAGCTGTTTTTT
.,.,TRBV14,TRBJ2-2,CASSQIRGGAGELFF,TGTGCCAGCAGCCAAATCAGAGGAGGGGCCGGGGAGCTGTTTTTT
.,.,TRBV2,TRBJ1-5,CASSEAEGQPQHF,TGTGCCAGCAGTGAAGCGGAGGGTCAGCCCCAGCATTTT
.,.,TRBV5-1,TRBJ2-1,CASSLRVPVDEQFF,TGCGCCAGCAGCTTGCGTGTTCCAGTGGATGAGCAGTTCTTC
.,TRBD2,TRBV5-4,TRBJ2-1,CASSAGLAGGRDSYNEQFF,TGTGCCAGCAGCGCCGGACTAGCGGGAGGGCGGGACTCCTACAATGAGCAGTTCTTC
few,TRBD2,TRBV27,TRBJ2-3,CASSSWGLADYTDTQYF,TGTGCCAGCAGTTCGTGGGGACTAGCGGACTACACAGATACGCAGTATTTT
.,TRBD2,TRBV7-8,TRBJ2-1,CASSLVAGGNEQFF,TGTGCCAGCAGCTTAGTAGCGGGAGGCAATGAGCAGTTCTTC
.,.,TRBV28,TRBJ1-2,CASSPPSRNYGYTF,TGTGCCAGCAGCCCACCCTCGCGGAACTATGGCTACACCTTC
.,.,TRBV5-1,TRBJ1-4,CASSGGRTNEKLFF,TGCGCCAGCAGCGGGGGGCGGACTAATGAAAAACTGTTTTTT
.,.,TRBV7-8,TRBJ1-5,CASRGPDWRQPQHF,TGTGCCAGCAGGGGGCCCGACTGGAGGCAGCCCCAGCATTTT
few,.,TRBV5-4,TRBJ1-1,CASTLLGMKSEAFF,TGTGCCAGCACCTTACTGGGGATGAAGTCTGAAGCTTTCTTT
.,TRBD1,TRBV29-1,TRBJ2-2,CSVEDMGQTGELFF,TGCAGCGTTGAAGATATGGGACAGACCGGGGAGCTGTTTTTT
.,.,TRBV5-1,TRBJ2-2,CASSLGQFTGELFF,TGCGCCAGCAGCTTGGGACAGTTCACCGGGGAGCTGTTTTTT
.,TRBD1,TRBV2,TRBJ1-1,CAISWDRKTEAFF,TGTGCCATTTCATGGGACAGGAAGACTGAAGCTTTCTTT
.,.,TRBV7-2,TRBJ1-2,CASSLGSSNGYTF,TGTGCCAGCAGCTTAGGTTCGAGTAACGGCTACACCTTC
few,.,TRBV2,TRBJ2-7,CASSLLTYEQYF,TGTGCCAGCAGCCTCCTTACCTACGAGCAGTACTTC
few,TRBD1,TRBV30,TRBJ1-5,CAWNLGTGNQPQHF,TGTGCCTGGAACCTTGGGACAGGAAATCAGCCCCAGCATTTT
.,.,TRBV6-6,TRBJ1-1,CASSYEQGNTEAFF,TGTGCCAGCAGTTACGAACAGGGGAACACTGAAGCTTTCTTT
.,TRBD2,TRBV4-1,TRBJ2-7,CASSPKPGLAYEQYF,TGCGCCAGCAGCCCGAAACCGGGACTAGCATACGAGCAGTACTTC
few,.,TRBV4-2,TRBJ2-7,CASSPDITTGYEQYF,TGTGCCAGCAGCCCGGACATAACGACAGGCTACGAGCAGTACTTC